The present TCR beta chain was sequenced within a study of identical twins. On this clonotype: The antigen is undetermined.

Study-level findings and limits: There was an excess of low generation probability in the out-of-frame alpha sequences that twins shared. Excess sharing by twins proved weaker in beta out-of-frame sequences.

V was pared by 3 bases and J by 2 bases, with 11 bases between. The germline gives CDR1 SEHNR, CDR2 FQNEAQ (reference sequence). The length of the CDR3 is 15 residues. One entry per CDR3 protein, called by TCRdb with MiXCR from the 5' RACE reads. The table has around 450,000 distinct CDR3 sequences, approximately 15% seen once. This same sample was also taken into another study, of yellow fever vaccine responses in identical twins.

This receptor was identified in a woman under 30 in good health. V is TRBV7-9 and J is TRBJ1-5, with D unclear. Material: CD4+ T cells sorted from blood. CDR3 residues: CASSFSPEGNQPQHF. The DNA for the CDR3 is TGTGCCAGCAGCTTCTCCCCGGAAGGCAATCAGCCCCAGCATTTT.